This is a list of T cell receptor beta chains from one sample in a study of cytomegalovirus exposure and HLA in healthy donors. TCRdb's table, derived via immunoSEQ multiplex PCR, lists solely in-frame clones and lacks some. The sample lists approximately 100,000 clones, 85% occurring once. Sequenced sample: PBMCs. The receptors originated from a man in his forties or fifties in good health and CMV-seropositive. Each CDR3 is given with its conserved first and last residue. Each record gives: J gene, clone size, D gene, V gene, CDR3 DNA, CDR3 protein. D genes are given only for firm matches. Only part of the rows carry a size: once, few, many, or a class if the clone is expanded.

>TRBJ2-1|few|TRBD1|TRBV28
TGTGCCAGCAGTTCAGGGGGCGCCCCCGACTATGAGCAGTTCTTC
CASSSGGAPDYEQFF
>TRBJ1-2|NA|NA|TRBV29-1
TGCAGCGTCCAGACAGGCTATGGCTACACCTTC
CSVQTGYGYTF
>TRBJ1-2|NA|TRBD1|TRBV28
TGTGCCAGCAGGGGGGCAGGGGACAGGGGAAACTATGGCTACACCTTC
CASRGAGDRGNYGYTF
>TRBJ2-4|NA|NA|TRBV5-1
TGCGCCAGCAGCTTGGGGCCCCTCGGGGGAGGCAAAAACATTCAGTACTTC
CASSLGPLGGGKNIQYF
>TRBJ1-6|NA|NA|TRBV2
TGTGCCAGCAGGACAGGAAGCTCCTATAATTCACCCCTCCACTTT
CASRTGSSYNSPLHF
>TRBJ2-7|once|NA|TRBV29-1
TGCAGCGTTGTCAGTGGCTACGAGCAGTACTTC
CSVVSGYEQYF
>TRBJ2-1|NA|TRBD2|TRBV15
TGTGCCACCAGCCGCGGACTAGCGGGGGGGTACAATGAGCAGTTCTTC
CATSRGLAGGYNEQFF
>TRBJ2-3|NA|NA|TRBV11-2
TGTGCCAGCAGCTCCTATACGCGCACAGATACGCAGTATTTT
CASSSYTRTDTQYF
>TRBJ2-5|NA|NA|TRBV6-1
TGTGCCAGCAGTGAGGGGGGGGCAGGGGAGACCCAGTACTTC
CASSEGGAGETQYF
>TRBJ2-1|NA|TRBD2|TRBV9
TGTGCCAGCAGCTCTAGCGGGGGGGCCTACGATGAGCAGTTCTTC
CASSSSGGAYDEQFF
>TRBJ2-7|NA|NA|TRBV6-1
TGTGCCAGCAGTGCACCCCCAACGCGCGAGCAGTACTTC
CASSAPPTREQYF
>TRBJ1-2|NA|TRBD1|TRBV2
TGTGCCAGCAGTGGACAGGGGAATGGCTACACCTTC
CASSGQGNGYTF
>TRBJ2-7|NA|TRBD2|TRBV5-1
TGCGCCAGCAGCTCCGGGACTAGCGAAAGTGGCGAGCAGTACTTC
CASSSGTSESGEQYF
>TRBJ2-1|NA|TRBD2|TRBV18
TGTGCCAGCTCACCACAGAATAGCGGGAGTAATGAGCAGTTCTTC
CASSPQNSGSNEQFF
>TRBJ2-6|NA|TRBD1|TRBV19
TGTGCCAGTCGGGGACAGGGGACGAGCTCTGGGGCCAACGTCCTGACTTTC
CASRGQGTSSGANVLTF
>TRBJ1-1|NA|NA|TRBV7-9
TGTGCCAGCAGCTTATTACTCCCGAACACTGAAGCTTTCTTT
CASSLLLPNTEAFF
>TRBJ2-1|NA|NA|TRBV5-1
TGCGCCATCCAACTAAACTACAATGAGCAGTTCTTC
CAIQLNYNEQFF
>TRBJ2-7|NA|TRBD1|TRBV2
TGTGCCAGCAGTGGACTCAGAGGGACAGGGTCCGGGGAGCAGTACTTC
CASSGLRGTGSGEQYF
>TRBJ1-3|NA|NA|TRBV2
TGTGCCAGCAGTAGGGACTACTCTGGAAACACCATATATTTT
CASSRDYSGNTIYF
>TRBJ1-4|NA|NA|TRBV4-1
TGCGCCAGCAGCCAATACACCGGTGGGGCCGCTAATGAAAAACTGTTTTTT
CASSQYTGGAANEKLFF
>TRBJ1-6|NA|NA|TRBV18
TGTGCCAGCTCACCTGACAGGAATTCACCCCTCCACTTT
CASSPDRNSPLHF
>TRBJ2-1|few|TRBD2|TRBV29-1
TGCAGCGACGTGTTAGCGGGGAGCTCCTACAATGAGCAGTTCTTC
CSDVLAGSSYNEQFF
>TRBJ2-1|NA|TRBD2|TRBV5-4
TGTGCCAGCAGCCCAGGACTAGCGGGGACAATGGAGCAGTTCTTC
CASSPGLAGTMEQFF
>TRBJ2-5|NA|TRBD2|TRBV5-1
TGCGCCAGCAGCTTGGATCTAGCGGGAAGTAGTGAGACCCAGTACTTC
CASSLDLAGSSETQYF
>TRBJ2-7|NA|TRBD1|TRBV6-6
TGTGCCAGCAGCCGACCCGGACAGGGGAGGGACGAGCAGTACTTC
CASSRPGQGRDEQYF
>TRBJ1-5|NA|NA|TRBV4-1
TGCGCCAGCAGCCAAGATTTAATCCAGCCCCAGCATTTT
CASSQDLIQPQHF
>TRBJ1-2|NA|NA|TRBV6-5
TGTGCCAGCAGCGACGGGACTTCCTATGGCTACACCTTC
CASSDGTSYGYTF
>TRBJ2-7|NA|TRBD1|TRBV19
TGTGCCAGTAGTATGGGGACAGGGAGCTCCTACGAGCAGTACTTC
CASSMGTGSSYEQYF
>TRBJ1-2|NA|NA|TRBV11-3
TGTGCCAGCAGCTTACAGACAGGCCTCCGTGAGGGCTACACCTTC
CASSLQTGLREGYTF
>TRBJ2-5|NA|NA|TRBV21-1
TGTGCCAGCAGCAAACTGACCGGGAGAGAGACCCAGTACTTC
CASSKLTGRETQYF
>TRBJ2-3|NA|NA|TRBV4-1
TGCGCCAGCAGCCAAACTCACGCTAGAGCTAGCGATTCTCCGACCCGGGTTACGCAGTATTTT
CASSQTHARASDSPTRVTQYF
>TRBJ2-2|NA|NA|TRBV30
TGTGCCTGGAGTGTAGGACTTCTGAACACCGGGGAGCTGTTTTTT
CAWSVGLLNTGELFF
>TRBJ1-1|NA|TRBD1|TRBV19
TGTGCCAGTAGCGGACAGGGGGACTGGAACACTGAAGCTTTCTTT
CASSGQGDWNTEAFF
>TRBJ1-3|NA|NA|TRBV5-4
TGTGCCAGCAGCCCGACGCCCCTGACAGCTGGAAACACCATATATTTT
CASSPTPLTAGNTIYF
>TRBJ2-5|few|NA|TRBV28
TGTGCCAGCAGTCAGGAGACCCAGTACTTC
CASSQETQYF
>TRBJ2-5|NA|NA|TRBV7-9
TGTGCCAGCAGCCTAACTAGCTTGGAGACCCAGTACTTC
CASSLTSLETQYF
>TRBJ2-5|NA|NA|TRBV7-9
TGTGCCAGCAGCTTACAGGACTCGCAAGAGACCCAGTACTTC
CASSLQDSQETQYF
>TRBJ1-2|NA|NA|TRBV5-4
TGTGCCAGCAGCTCCCCAGGGGATGGCTACACCTTC
CASSSPGDGYTF
>TRBJ1-3|NA|NA|TRBV7-6
TGTGCCAGCAGCCCGCACCCAGGAGGAGAGTCTGGAAACACCATATATTTT
CASSPHPGGESGNTIYF
>TRBJ2-3|NA|TRBD2|TRBV7-9
TGTGCCAGCAGCTTAAAAGCGGGGGGGCCGGCAGATACGCAGTATTTT
CASSLKAGGPADTQYF
>TRBJ2-7|NA|TRBD1|TRBV6-5
TGTGCCAGCAGTTACTCTTCGGACAGGGTCGGCGAGCAGTACTTC
CASSYSSDRVGEQYF
>TRBJ1-1|once|TRBD1|TRBV28
TGTGCCAGCACATTCACAGGGGGCGGGTGGGACACTGAAGCTTTCTTT
CASTFTGGGWDTEAFF
>TRBJ2-1|NA|NA|TRBV4-1
TGCGCCAGCAGCCAAGGAACGACTCCTGAGTGGGAGCAGTTCTTC
CASSQGTTPEWEQFF
>TRBJ2-1|NA|TRBD1|TRBV6-5
TGTGCCAGCAGTTGGGACAGCTCCTACAATGAGCAGTTCTTC
CASSWDSSYNEQFF
>TRBJ1-1|NA|NA|TRBV10-3
TGTGCCATCAGTGATATCGGTCGTTTGAACACTGAAGCTTTCTTT
CAISDIGRLNTEAFF
>TRBJ1-2|NA|TRBD1|TRBV19
TGTGCCAGTAGTAGACCCGGGACAGGGGTGAACTATGGCTACACCTTC
CASSRPGTGVNYGYTF
>TRBJ2-2|NA|NA|TRBV6-5
TGTGCCAGCAGTTACGCTAGCACAACGAACACCGGGGAGCTGTTTTTT
CASSYASTTNTGELFF